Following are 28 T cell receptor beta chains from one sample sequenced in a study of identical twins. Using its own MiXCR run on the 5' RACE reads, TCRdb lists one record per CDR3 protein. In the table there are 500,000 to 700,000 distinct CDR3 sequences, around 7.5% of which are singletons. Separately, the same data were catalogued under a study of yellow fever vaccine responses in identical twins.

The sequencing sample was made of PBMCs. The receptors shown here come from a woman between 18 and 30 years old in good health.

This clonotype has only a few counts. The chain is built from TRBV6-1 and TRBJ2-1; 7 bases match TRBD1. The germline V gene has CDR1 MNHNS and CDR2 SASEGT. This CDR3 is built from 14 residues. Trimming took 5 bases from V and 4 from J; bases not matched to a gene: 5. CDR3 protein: CASSRGQAYNEQFF. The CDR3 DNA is TGTGCCAGCAGTCGCGGACAGGCATACAATGAGCAGTTCTTC.

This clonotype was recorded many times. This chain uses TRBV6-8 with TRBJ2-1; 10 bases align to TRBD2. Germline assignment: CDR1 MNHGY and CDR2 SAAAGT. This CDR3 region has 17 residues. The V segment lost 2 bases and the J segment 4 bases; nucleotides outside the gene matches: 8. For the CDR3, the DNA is TGTGCCAGCAGTTACCCGCTAGCGGGGGACCCTTACAATGAGCAGTTCTTC. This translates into CASSYPLAGDPYNEQFF.

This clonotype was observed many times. The CDR3 here is CASSLNRDREYGYTF. The CDR3 DNA is TGTGCCAGCAGCCTGAACCGGGACAGGGAGTATGGCTACACCTTC. The J gene is TRBJ1-2, the V gene TRBV9, with 9 bases lining up with TRBD1. This CDR3 region has 15 residues. With V trimmed by 4 bases and J by 5 bases, 9 bases remained unmatched. The V gene's germline CDR1 is SGDLS and CDR2 YYNGEE.

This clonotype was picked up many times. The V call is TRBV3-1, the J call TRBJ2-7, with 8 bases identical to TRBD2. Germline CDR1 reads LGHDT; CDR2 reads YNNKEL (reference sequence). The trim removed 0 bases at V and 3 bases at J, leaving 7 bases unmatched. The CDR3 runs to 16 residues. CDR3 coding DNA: TGTGCCAGCAGCCAAGATCTGGGACTAGGCCGCTACGAGCAGTACGTC. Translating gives CASSQDLGLGRYEQYV.

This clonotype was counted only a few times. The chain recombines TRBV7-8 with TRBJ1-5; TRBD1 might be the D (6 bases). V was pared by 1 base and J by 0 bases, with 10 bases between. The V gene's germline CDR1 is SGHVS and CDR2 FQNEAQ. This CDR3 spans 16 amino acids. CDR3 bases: TGTGCCAGCAGCTTAGGGACAGTAAATAGCAATCAGCCCCAGCATTTT. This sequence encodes CASSLGTVNSNQPQHF.

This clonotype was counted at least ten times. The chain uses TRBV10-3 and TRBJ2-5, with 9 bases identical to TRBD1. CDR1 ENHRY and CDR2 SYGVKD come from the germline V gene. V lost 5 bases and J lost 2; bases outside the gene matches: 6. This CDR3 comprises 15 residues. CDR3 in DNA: TGTGCCATCAGTCCGGGACAGGGTCCTCAAGAGACCCAGTACTTC. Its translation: CAISPGQGPQETQYF.

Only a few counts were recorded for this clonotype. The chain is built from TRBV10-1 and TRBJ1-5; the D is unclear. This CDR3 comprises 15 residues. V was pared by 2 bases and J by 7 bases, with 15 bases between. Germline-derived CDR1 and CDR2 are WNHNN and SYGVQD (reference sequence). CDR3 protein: CASSEELPVGQPQHF. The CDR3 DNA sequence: TGCGCCAGCAGTGAGGAACTCCCGGTAGGACAGCCCCAGCATTTT.

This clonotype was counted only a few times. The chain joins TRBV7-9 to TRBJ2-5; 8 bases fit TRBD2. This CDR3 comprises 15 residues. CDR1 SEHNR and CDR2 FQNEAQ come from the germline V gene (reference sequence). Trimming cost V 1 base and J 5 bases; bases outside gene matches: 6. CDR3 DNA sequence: TGTGCCAGCAGCTTAGAGGGACTAGTTATGGAGACCCAGTACTTC. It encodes CASSLEGLVMETQYF.

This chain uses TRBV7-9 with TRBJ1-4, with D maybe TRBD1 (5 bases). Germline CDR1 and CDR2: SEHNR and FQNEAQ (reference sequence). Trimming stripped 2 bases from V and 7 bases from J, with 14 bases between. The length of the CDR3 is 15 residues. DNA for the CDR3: TGTGCCAGCAGCTTAAACGGGGCGTTAAGTGAAAAACTGTTTTTT. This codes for CASSLNGALSEKLFF.

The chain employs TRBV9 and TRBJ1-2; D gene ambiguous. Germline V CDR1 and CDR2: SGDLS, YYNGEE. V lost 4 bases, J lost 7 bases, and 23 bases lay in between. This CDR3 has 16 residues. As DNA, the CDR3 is TGTGCCAGCAGCCCCCGGGCAGGTGGACGAGTAAGTGGCTACACCTTC. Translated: CASSPRAGGRVSGYTF.

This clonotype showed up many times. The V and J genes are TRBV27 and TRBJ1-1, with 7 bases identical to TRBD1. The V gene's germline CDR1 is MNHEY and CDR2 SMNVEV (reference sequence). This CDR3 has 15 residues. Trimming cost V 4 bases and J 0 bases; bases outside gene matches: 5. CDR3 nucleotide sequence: TGTGCCAGCAGTTACACCGGGACAGTGAACACTGAAGCTTTCTTT. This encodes CASSYTGTVNTEAFF.

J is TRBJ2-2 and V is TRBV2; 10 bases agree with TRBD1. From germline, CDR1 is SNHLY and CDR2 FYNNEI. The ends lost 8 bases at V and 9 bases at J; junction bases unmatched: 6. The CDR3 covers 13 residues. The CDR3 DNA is TGTGCCAGCGGGACAGGGGTTTATCGGGAGCTGTTTTTT. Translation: CASGTGVYRELFF. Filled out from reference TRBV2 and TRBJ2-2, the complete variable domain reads EPEVTQTPSHQVTQMGQEVILRCVPISNHLYFYWYRQILGQKVEFLVSFYNNEISEKSEIFDDQFSVERPDGSNFTLKIRSTKLEDSAMYFCASGTGVYRELFFGEGSRLTVL.

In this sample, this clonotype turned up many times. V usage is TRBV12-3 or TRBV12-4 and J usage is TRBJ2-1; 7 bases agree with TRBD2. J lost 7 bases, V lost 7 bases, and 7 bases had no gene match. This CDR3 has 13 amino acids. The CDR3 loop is CASTPGGENEQFF. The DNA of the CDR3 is TGTGCCAGCACCCCTGGGGGGGAGAATGAGCAGTTCTTC.

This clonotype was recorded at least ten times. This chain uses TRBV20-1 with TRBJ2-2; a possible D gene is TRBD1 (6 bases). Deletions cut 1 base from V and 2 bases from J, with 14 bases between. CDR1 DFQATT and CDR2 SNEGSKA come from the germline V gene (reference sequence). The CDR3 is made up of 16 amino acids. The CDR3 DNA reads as TGCAGTGCTAGAGTACAACAGGGAAAAAACACCGGGGAGCTGTTTTTT. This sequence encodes CSARVQQGKNTGELFF.

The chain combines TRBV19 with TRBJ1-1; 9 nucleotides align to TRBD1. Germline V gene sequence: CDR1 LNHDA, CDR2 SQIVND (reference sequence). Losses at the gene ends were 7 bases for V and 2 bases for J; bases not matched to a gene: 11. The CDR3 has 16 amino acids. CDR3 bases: TGTGCCAGTAAACCCGACCGGGACAGGGTTAACACTGAAGCTTTCTTT. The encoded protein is CASKPDRDRVNTEAFF.

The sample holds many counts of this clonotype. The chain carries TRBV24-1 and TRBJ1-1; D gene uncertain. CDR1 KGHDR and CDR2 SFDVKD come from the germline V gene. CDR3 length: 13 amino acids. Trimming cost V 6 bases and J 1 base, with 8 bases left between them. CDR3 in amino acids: CATSFGANTEAFF. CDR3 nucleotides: TGTGCCACCAGTTTCGGAGCGAACACTGAAGCTTTCTTT.

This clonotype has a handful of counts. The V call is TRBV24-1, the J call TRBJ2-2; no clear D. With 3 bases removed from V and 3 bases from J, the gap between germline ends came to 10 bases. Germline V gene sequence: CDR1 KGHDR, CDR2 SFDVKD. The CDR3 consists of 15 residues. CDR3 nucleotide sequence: TGTGCCACCAGTGATCAGGAGTTGGACACCGGGGAGCTGTTTTTT. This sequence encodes CATSDQELDTGELFF.

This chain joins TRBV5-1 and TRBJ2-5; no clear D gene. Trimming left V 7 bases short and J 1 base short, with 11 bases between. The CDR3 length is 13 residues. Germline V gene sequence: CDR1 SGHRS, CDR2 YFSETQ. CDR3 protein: CASHARAQETQYF. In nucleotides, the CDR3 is TGCGCCAGCCATGCAAGGGCCCAAGAGACCCAGTACTTC.

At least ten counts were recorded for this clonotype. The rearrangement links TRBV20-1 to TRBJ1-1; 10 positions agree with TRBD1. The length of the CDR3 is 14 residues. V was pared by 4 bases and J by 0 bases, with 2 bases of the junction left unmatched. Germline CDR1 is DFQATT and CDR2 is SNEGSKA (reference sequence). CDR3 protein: CSATGTGVNTEAFF. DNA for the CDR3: TGCAGTGCTACGGGGACAGGGGTGAACACTGAAGCTTTCTTT.

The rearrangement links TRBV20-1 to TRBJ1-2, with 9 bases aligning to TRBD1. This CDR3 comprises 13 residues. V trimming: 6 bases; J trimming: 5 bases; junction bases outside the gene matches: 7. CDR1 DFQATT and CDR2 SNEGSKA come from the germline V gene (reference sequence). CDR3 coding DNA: TGCAGTGCCAGGACAGGGGTCGGATATGGCTACACCTTC. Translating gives CSARTGVGYGYTF.

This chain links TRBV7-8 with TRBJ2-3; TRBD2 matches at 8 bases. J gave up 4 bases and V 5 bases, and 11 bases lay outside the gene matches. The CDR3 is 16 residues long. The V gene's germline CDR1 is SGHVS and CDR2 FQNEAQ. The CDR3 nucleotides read TGTGCCAGCAGCACCCAGGGACTAGTCTGGGCAGATACGCAGTATTTT. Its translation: CASSTQGLVWADTQYF.

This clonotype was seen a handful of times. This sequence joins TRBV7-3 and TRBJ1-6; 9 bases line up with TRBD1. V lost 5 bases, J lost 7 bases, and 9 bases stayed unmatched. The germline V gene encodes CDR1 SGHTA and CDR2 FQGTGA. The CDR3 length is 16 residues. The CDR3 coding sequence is TGTGCCAGCAGCCTCACAGGGGGCCGGGAGAATTCACCCCTCCACTTT. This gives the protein CASSLTGGRENSPLHF.

CDR3 region: CASSDPGPRDEQYF. DNA of the CDR3: TGCGCCAGCAGTGACCCAGGGCCTCGCGACGAGCAGTACTTC. The V gene is TRBV10-1, the J gene TRBJ2-7; tentative D call: TRBD1 (5 bases). The CDR3 spans 14 residues. Germline CDR1 and CDR2: WNHNN and SYGVQD (reference sequence). Deletions cut 3 bases from V and 5 bases from J, with 14 bases between.

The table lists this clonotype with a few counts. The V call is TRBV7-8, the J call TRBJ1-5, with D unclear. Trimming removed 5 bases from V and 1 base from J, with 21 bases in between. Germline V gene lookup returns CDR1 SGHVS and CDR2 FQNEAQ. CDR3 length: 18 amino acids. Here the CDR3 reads CASSHPAGLQWSNQPQHF. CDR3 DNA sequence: TGTGCCAGCAGCCACCCGGCCGGACTCCAGTGGAGCAATCAGCCCCAGCATTTT.

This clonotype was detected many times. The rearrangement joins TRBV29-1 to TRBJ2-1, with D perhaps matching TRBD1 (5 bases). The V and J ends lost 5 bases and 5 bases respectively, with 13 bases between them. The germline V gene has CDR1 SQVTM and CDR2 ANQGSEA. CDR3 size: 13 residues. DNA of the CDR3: TGCAGCGTTATACCGACAGCCAACAATGAGCAGTTCTTC. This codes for CSVIPTANNEQFF.

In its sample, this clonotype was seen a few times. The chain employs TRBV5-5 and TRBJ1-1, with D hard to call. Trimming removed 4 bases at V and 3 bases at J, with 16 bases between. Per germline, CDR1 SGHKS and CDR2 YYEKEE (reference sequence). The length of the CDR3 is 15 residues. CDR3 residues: CASSPPGGVDTEAFF. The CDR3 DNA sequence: TGTGCCAGCAGCCCCCCGGGTGGTGTTGACACTGAAGCTTTCTTT.

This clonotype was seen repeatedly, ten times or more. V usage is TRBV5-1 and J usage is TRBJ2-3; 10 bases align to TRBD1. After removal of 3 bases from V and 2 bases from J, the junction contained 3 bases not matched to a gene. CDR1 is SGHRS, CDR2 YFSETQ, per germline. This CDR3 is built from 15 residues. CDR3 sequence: CASSSGQGNTDTQYF. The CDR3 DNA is TGCGCCAGCAGCTCGGGACAGGGGAACACAGATACGCAGTATTTT. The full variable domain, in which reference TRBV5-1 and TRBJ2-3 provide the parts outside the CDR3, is KAGVTQTPRYLIKTRGQQVTLSCSPISGHRSVSWYQQTPGQGLQFLFEYFSETQRNKGNFPGRFSGRQFSNSRSEMNVSTLELGDSALYLCASSSGQGNTDTQYFGPGTRLTVL.

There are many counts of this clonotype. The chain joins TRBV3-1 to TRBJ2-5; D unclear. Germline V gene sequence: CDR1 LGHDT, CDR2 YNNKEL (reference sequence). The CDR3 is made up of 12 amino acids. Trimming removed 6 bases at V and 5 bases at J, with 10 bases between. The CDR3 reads CASSATIETQYF. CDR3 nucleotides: TGTGCCAGCAGTGCCACCATCGAGACCCAGTACTTC.